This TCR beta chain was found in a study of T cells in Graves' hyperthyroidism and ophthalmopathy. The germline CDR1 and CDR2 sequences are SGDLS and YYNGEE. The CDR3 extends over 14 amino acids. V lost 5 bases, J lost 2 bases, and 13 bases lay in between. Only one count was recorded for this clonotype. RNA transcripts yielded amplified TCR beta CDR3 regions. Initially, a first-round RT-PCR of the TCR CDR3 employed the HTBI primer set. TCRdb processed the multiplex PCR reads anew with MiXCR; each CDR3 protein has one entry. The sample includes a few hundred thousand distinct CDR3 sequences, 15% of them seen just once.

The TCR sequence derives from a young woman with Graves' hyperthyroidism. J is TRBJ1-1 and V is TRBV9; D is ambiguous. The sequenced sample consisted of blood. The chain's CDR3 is CASRRLTHNTEAFF. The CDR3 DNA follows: TGTGCCAGCAGAAGACTCACACACAACACTGAAGCTTTCTTT.